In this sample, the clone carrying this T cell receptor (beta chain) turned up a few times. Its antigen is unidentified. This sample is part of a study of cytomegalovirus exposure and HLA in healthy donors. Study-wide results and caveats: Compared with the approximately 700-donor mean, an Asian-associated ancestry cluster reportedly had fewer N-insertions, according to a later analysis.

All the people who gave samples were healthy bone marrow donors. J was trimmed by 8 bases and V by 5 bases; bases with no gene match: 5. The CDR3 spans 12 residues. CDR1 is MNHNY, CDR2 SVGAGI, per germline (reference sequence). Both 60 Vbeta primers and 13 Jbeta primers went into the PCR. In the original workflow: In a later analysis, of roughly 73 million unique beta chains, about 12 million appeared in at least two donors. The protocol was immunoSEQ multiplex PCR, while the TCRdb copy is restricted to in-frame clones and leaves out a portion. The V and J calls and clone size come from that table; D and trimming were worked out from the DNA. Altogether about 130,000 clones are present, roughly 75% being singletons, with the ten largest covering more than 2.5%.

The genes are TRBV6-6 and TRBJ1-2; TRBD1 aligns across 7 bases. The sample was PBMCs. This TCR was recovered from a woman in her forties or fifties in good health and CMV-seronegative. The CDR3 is CASSNQDRGYTF. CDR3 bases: TGTGCCAGCAGTAACCAGGACAGGGGCTACACCTTC.